Sequencing of this T cell receptor beta chain was carried out in a study of OX40 agonist ivuxolimab in advanced cancers. Study outcomes and limitations: Determination of antigen specificity was not performed for the expanded peripheral T cells.

Sequencing used immunoSEQ multiplex PCR; TCRdb keeps in-frame clones, though not all of them. The sample lists around 62,000 clones; nearly 90% were seen once. CDR1 is SGHDN, CDR2 FVKESK, per germline. The CDR3 spans 13 residues. Unmatched junction bases numbered 2, after V lost 1 base and J lost 9 bases. A word on this clone: The antigen is unknown.

This TCR derives from an adult with an advanced solid tumor such as melanoma, head and neck, liver or kidney cancer. The specimen comprised CD4+ or CD8+ T cells sorted from blood, sampled in a trial of the OX40 agonist ivuxolimab. The V gene is TRBV14, the J gene TRBJ2-1; TRBD2 aligns across 8 bases. As DNA, the CDR3 is TGTGCCAGCAGCCAAGTACGGGAGGGTGAGCAGTTCTTC. The encoded protein is CASSQVREGEQFF.